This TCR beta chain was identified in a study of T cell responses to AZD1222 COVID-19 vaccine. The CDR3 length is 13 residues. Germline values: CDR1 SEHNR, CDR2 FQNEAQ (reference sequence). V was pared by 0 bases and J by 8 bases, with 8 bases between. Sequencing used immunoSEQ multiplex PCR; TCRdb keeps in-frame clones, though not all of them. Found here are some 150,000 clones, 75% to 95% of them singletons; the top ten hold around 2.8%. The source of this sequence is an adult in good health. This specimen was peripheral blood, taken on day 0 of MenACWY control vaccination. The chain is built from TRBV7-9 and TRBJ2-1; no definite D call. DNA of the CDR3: TGTGCCAGCAGCTTAGCGCCCTTTGATGAGCAGTTCTTC. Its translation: CASSLAPFDEQFF. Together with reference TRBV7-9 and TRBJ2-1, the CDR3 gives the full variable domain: DTGVSQNPRHKITKRGQNVTFRCDPISEHNRLYWYRQTLGQGPEFLTYFQNEAQLEKSRLLSDRFSAERPKGSFSTLEIQRTEQGDSAMYLCASSLAPFDEQFFGPGTRLTVL.